This T cell receptor (beta chain) was sequenced in a study of cytomegalovirus exposure and HLA in healthy donors. With 6 bases clipped from V and 5 bases from J, the junction kept 8 bases outside the gene matches. CDR1 and CDR2 from the germline V gene are MDHEN and SYDVKM. CDR3 length: 15 amino acids. In the case of this clone: The antigen is undetermined.

Whole-study findings and limits: In a later analysis, HLA-associated TCR beta chains were more clonally expanded than equally common others. The classifier, whose performance was assessed in both the original and validation cohorts, reportedly diagnosed cytomegalovirus status with high specificity and sensitivity.

PCR involved 60 Vbeta and 13 Jbeta primers. TCRdb keeps only in-frame clones here, not all; method: immunoSEQ multiplex PCR. The table has around 150,000 clones, approximately 82% seen once. The V and J genes are TRBV28 and TRBJ1-4; 8 bases align to TRBD1. This receptor was taken from a male donor in good health and CMV-seronegative. The specimen was PBMCs. In nucleotides, the CDR3 is TGTGCCAGCAGCTCCCAGGGGGCGGAAAATGAAAAACTGTTTTTT. This codes for CASSSQGAENEKLFF. The complete variable domain, with remaining parts taken from reference TRBV28 and TRBJ1-4, reads DVKVTQSSRYLVKRTGEKVFLECVQDMDHENMFWYRQDPGLGLRLIYFSYDVKMKEKGDIPEGYSVSREKKERFSLILESASTNQTSMYLCASSSQGAENEKLFFGSGTQLSVL.